The clone carrying this T cell receptor (beta chain) has more than one count but fewer than ten. Its cognate antigen is unknown. These data originate in a study of hypomethylating agent response in myelodysplastic syndrome. Overall study: Either azacitidine (about 75% of the 11) or decitabine (3 of 11) was given. Study-wide findings and caveats: Across all patients and within response groups, hypomethylating treatment left richness, diversity and clonality without significant change.

V dropped 5 bases and J dropped 1 base, with 14 bases sitting between them. The CDR3 has 16 amino acids. Germline CDR1 and CDR2: SEHNR and FQNEAQ (reference sequence). At survey resolution, roughly 400 ng of DNA per sample was split into two 200 ng replicates. Assay used: immunoSEQ multiplex PCR; TCRdb lists only in-frame clones, some missing. The sample has 1,500 to 2,000 clones; roughly nine tenths are singletons. The sequences come from bone marrow, collected before or after starting hypomethylating agent treatment for myelodysplastic syndrome (not recorded which). This chain links TRBV7-9 with TRBJ2-2; D not certain. The origin of this receptor is a human donor with myelodysplastic syndrome. CDR3 region: CASSPRKIGNTGELFF. The DNA for the CDR3 is TGTGCCAGCAGCCCACGTAAGATTGGGAACACCGGGGAGCTGTTTTTT.